This TCR beta chain was captured by sequencing in a study of cytomegalovirus exposure and HLA in healthy donors. Across the whole study: An earlier analysis identified some 110 million unique TCR beta sequences in about 200 million T cells.

The donors comprised healthy bone marrow donors. The PCR was carried out with 60 Vbeta primers and 13 Jbeta primers. Measured with immunoSEQ multiplex PCR; TCRdb has only the in-frame clones, and not every one. The data hold approximately 150,000 clones, with approximately 73% observed a single time. The CDR3 is made up of 18 amino acids. V dropped 1 base and J dropped 1 base, with 17 bases sitting between them. The germline V gene has CDR1 SGHVS and CDR2 FQNEAQ. With respect to this clone: Antigen specificity is unknown.

Study results and caveats: According to reports, the classifier identified cytomegalovirus status with high specificity and sensitivity. Indistinguishable V segments such as TRBV6-2 and TRBV6-3 were excluded.

This sequence joins TRBV7-8 and TRBJ2-1, with D maybe TRBD1 (6 bases). The sample taken for sequencing was PBMCs. The sequence came from a woman under 30 in good health and CMV-seropositive. The CDR3 DNA follows: TGTGCCAGCAGCTTAGAATTTTGGGTAGGGGGTTCCTACAATGAGCAGTTCTTC. Protein sequence: CASSLEFWVGGSYNEQFF. The full variable domain, with the rest looked up from reference TRBV7-8 and TRBJ2-1, is GAGVSQSPRYKVAKRGQDVALRCDPISGHVSLFWYQQALGQGPEFLTYFQNEAQLDKSGLPSDRFFAERPEGSVSTLKIQRTQQEDSAVYLCASSLEFWVGGSYNEQFFGPGTRLTVL.